These 14 T cell receptor beta chains were sequenced from one sample in a study of T-cell reconstitution after alpha-beta-depleted transplantation in children. Unique molecular identifiers were built into the TCRbeta library. TCRdb independently ran MiXCR on the PCR reads; one entry per CDR3 protein. In the table there are some 70,000 distinct CDR3 sequences, roughly 5% of which are singletons. The sequencing used PBMCs, mostly from graft donor cells, collected 180 days after TCRalphabeta/CD19-depleted stem cell transplant. The receptors shown here come from a boy in the first two years of life who had a stem cell transplant for acute myeloid leukemia, so the T cells may come from the graft donor.

This clonotype appeared many times. The chain has TRBV11-2 and TRBJ2-3, with D possibly matching TRBD2 (5 bases). Germline loops: CDR1 SGHAT, CDR2 FQNNGV. This CDR3 has 11 residues. The V and J ends lost 5 bases and 11 bases respectively, with 11 bases between them. The CDR3 sequence is CASSPSLLQYF. In DNA, the CDR3 is TGTGCCAGCAGCCCTAGCCTTCTGCAGTATTTT.

This clonotype was counted at least ten times. This rearrangement joins TRBV6-6 to TRBJ1-6; D might be TRBD1 (6 bases). Trimming pared 4 bases from V and 0 bases from J, leaving 13 bases between. The CDR3 consists of 17 residues. The germline CDR1 and CDR2 sequences are MNHNY and SVGAGI (reference sequence). The CDR3 DNA is TGTGCCAGCAGTTCAGGACAGCCGAGCTCCTATAATTCACCCCTCCACTTT. Amino acid sequence: CASSSGQPSSYNSPLHF.

Ten or more counts support this clonotype. The chain is built from TRBV12-3 or TRBV12-4 and TRBJ2-4; weak D call: TRBD1 (6 bases). The CDR3 totals 14 residues. V lost 7 bases to trimming and J lost 2 bases, with 12 bases between them. The DNA for the CDR3 is TGTGCCAGCAACCAACAGGGATCCAAAAACATTCAGTACTTC. Amino acids: CASNQQGSKNIQYF.

This clonotype was counted between two and nine times. This chain uses TRBV4-3 with TRBJ2-7, with 8 positions matching TRBD1. The CDR3 loop spans 14 amino acids. V shed 4 bases and J 5 bases; nucleotides not matched to a gene: 7. CDR1 LGHNA and CDR2 YSLEER come from the germline V gene. The CDR3 spells CASSLRQGLDEQYF. The CDR3 bases are TGCGCCAGCAGCCTCCGACAGGGGCTGGACGAGCAGTACTTC.

Many counts were recorded for this clonotype. V usage is TRBV11-1 and J usage is TRBJ2-3; weak D call: TRBD2 (6 bases). This CDR3 is 15 amino acids long. The V end lost 8 bases, the J end lost 6 bases, and 21 bases lay between the germline ends. The germline gives CDR1 SGHAT, CDR2 FQDESV (reference sequence). CDR3 coding DNA: TGTGCCAGCTCCATTGCGGGACTTCATGTCGATACGCAGTATTTT. Translation gives CASSIAGLHVDTQYF.

This clonotype was seen many times. The J gene is TRBJ1-1, the V gene TRBV18; D call uncertain. Deletions cut 6 bases from V and 8 bases from J, with 7 bases between. Germline V gene lookup returns CDR1 KGHSH and CDR2 LQKENI. The CDR3 covers 10 residues. CDR3 protein: CASSQTEAFF. CDR3 DNA: TGTGCCAGCTCGCAGACAGAAGCTTTCTTT.

This clonotype has a count of ten or more. The rearrangement uses TRBV5-1 and TRBJ2-2; D call uncertain. The germline gives CDR1 SGHRS, CDR2 YFSETQ. V shed 7 bases and J shed 6 bases, with 13 bases lying between them. The CDR3 is 13 amino acids. The CDR3 DNA follows: TGCGCCAGCCACCAGTCGGAAGCCGGGGAGCTGTTTTTT. The encoded protein is CASHQSEAGELFF.

This clonotype has a count of ten or more. The J gene is TRBJ2-2, the V gene TRBV5-5, with TRBD1 matching over 8 bases. This CDR3 contains 18 residues. Looked up from germline, CDR1 is SGHKS and CDR2 is YYEKEE (reference sequence). Losses at the gene ends were 4 bases for V and 2 bases for J; bases not matched to a gene: 13. The CDR3 reads CASSPHMPSGGNTGELFF. DNA for the CDR3: TGTGCCAGCAGCCCCCACATGCCCTCAGGGGGCAACACCGGGGAGCTGTTTTTT.

The sample holds many counts of this clonotype. The rearrangement joins TRBV30 to TRBJ1-2; 7 nucleotides match TRBD1. Per the germline V gene, CDR1 is GTSNPN and CDR2 is SVGIG (reference sequence). V was pared by 0 bases and J by 4 bases, with 5 bases of the junction left unmatched. This CDR3 contains 14 residues. The CDR3 nucleotides read TGTGCCTGGAGTGTACTCCAGGGGGGCTATGGCTACACCTTC. It is translated as CAWSVLQGGYGYTF.

This clonotype was counted ten times or more. The chain employs TRBV5-1 and TRBJ2-5, with unresolved D. Trimming left V 5 bases short and J 2 bases short, with 13 bases between. Germline-derived CDR1 and CDR2 are SGHRS and YFSETQ. This CDR3 region has 14 residues. The DNA of the CDR3 is TGCGCCAGCAGGCCGTGGCAGGCACAAGAGACCCAGTACTTC. This codes for CASRPWQAQETQYF.

This clonotype was found many times. The chain carries TRBV19 and TRBJ1-2, with D unclear. V lost 5 bases, J lost 0 bases, and 10 bases lay in between. Germline values: CDR1 LNHDA, CDR2 SQIVND (reference sequence). The CDR3 has 14 residues. DNA for the CDR3: TGTGCCAGTAGTTGGACGGGAACTAACTATGGCTACACCTTC. Translation gives CASSWTGTNYGYTF.

The sample holds a few counts of this clonotype. The rearrangement links TRBV5-1 to TRBJ2-2; 8 bases line up with TRBD2. V was pared by 5 bases and J by 4 bases, with 10 bases of the junction left unmatched. CDR1 is SGHRS and CDR2 is YFSETQ in the germline V gene. The CDR3 has 16 residues. CDR3 protein: CASSPPGTRFTGELFF. The CDR3 nucleotides are TGCGCCAGCAGTCCCCCCGGGACTAGATTCACCGGGGAGCTGTTTTTT. The complete variable domain, with remaining parts taken from reference TRBV5-1 and TRBJ2-2, reads KAGVTQTPRYLIKTRGQQVTLSCSPISGHRSVSWYQQTPGQGLQFLFEYFSETQRNKGNFPGRFSGRQFSNSRSEMNVSTLELGDSALYLCASSPPGTRFTGELFFGEGSRLTVL.

At least ten counts were recorded for this clonotype. The gene calls are TRBV7-6 and TRBJ2-3; D remains unclear. V was clipped by 6 bases and J by 2 bases, with 18 bases between them. This CDR3 region has 16 residues. Germline V gives CDR1 SGHVS, CDR2 FNYEAQ. CDR3 bases: TGTGCCAGCAGACTCCCTAGGGCTACCGACACAGATACGCAGTATTTT. Amino acids: CASRLPRATDTDTQYF.

In its sample, this clonotype was seen many times. V usage is TRBV15 and J usage is TRBJ2-3, with 10 bases identical to TRBD1. CDR3 length: 16 residues. J gave up 2 bases and V 5 bases, and 7 bases lay outside the gene matches. Germline CDR1 is LNHNV and CDR2 is YYDKDF (reference sequence). DNA for the CDR3: TGTGCCACCAGCCAGGGGACAGGGGTGGCCACAGATACGCAGTATTTT. Translation: CATSQGTGVATDTQYF.